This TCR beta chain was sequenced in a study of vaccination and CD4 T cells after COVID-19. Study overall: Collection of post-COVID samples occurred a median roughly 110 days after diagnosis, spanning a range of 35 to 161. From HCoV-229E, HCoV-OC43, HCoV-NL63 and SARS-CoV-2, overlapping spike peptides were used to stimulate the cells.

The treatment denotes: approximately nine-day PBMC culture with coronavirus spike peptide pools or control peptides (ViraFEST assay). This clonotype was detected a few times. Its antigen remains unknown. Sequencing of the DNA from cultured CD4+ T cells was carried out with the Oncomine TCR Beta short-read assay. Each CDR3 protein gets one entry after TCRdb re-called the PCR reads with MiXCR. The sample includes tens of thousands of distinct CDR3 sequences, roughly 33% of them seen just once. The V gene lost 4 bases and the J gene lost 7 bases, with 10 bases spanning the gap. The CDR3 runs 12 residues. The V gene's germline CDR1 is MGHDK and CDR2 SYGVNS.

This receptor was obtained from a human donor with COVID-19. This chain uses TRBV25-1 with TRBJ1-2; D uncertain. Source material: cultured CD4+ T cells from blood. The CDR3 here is CASSGSGVGYTF. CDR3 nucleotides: TGTGCCAGCAGTGGGTCCGGGGTTGGCTACACCTTC.